Below are 19 T cell receptor beta chains sequenced from a single sample in a study of CD8+CD57+ T cells in acquired aplastic anemia. Individuals selected for sequencing had exhibited CD8+CD57+ cell expansion on flow cytometry. It was genomic DNA that served as the template for profiling TCR beta VDJ and CDR3. Each CDR3 protein is one row after TCRdb ran MiXCR on the reads. The repertoire holds 200,000 to 250,000 distinct CDR3 sequences, with around 49% as singletons. The material sequenced was sorted CD4+, CD8+, or CD8+CD57+ T cells (not recorded which) from PBMCs. These receptor sequences come from a human donor with aplastic anemia.

This clonotype was seen ten or more times. The rearrangement links TRBV7-3 to TRBJ1-1; D is ambiguous. Germline-derived CDR1 and CDR2 are SGHTA and FQGTGA. Trimming pared 5 bases from V and 1 base from J, leaving 11 bases between. This CDR3 contains 14 residues. The CDR3, as DNA: TGTGCCAGCAGCCGCGATCCAGAGAACACTGAAGCTTTCTTT. Amino acid sequence: CASSRDPENTEAFF.

This clonotype was counted many times. The V and J genes are TRBV11-1 and TRBJ1-6, with unresolved D. V dropped 5 bases and J dropped 9 bases, with 11 bases sitting between them. Germline CDR1 SGHAT, CDR2 FQDESV (reference sequence). The CDR3 consists of 13 residues. The CDR3 loop reads CASSQVSGSPLHF. The CDR3 DNA reads TGTGCCAGCAGCCAAGTCTCCGGTTCACCCCTCCACTTT.

V usage is TRBV15 and J usage is TRBJ2-7, with D possibly matching TRBD1 (5 bases). Between the trimmed V and J ends, which lost 4 bases and 2 bases, there was a span of 9 bases. The CDR3 is 13 amino acids. In germline, CDR1 is LNHNV, CDR2 YYDKDF (reference sequence). The CDR3 DNA is TGTGCCACCAGCAACGCGGACACCTACGAGCAGTACTTC. The encoded protein is CATSNADTYEQYF.

The chain joins TRBV4-2 to TRBJ2-5, with 11 bases fitting TRBD1. CDR1 is LGHNA, CDR2 YNFKEQ, per germline. The CDR3 covers 14 residues. V lost 5 bases, J lost 6 bases, and 5 bases stayed unmatched. The CDR3 bases are TGTGCCAGCAGCTCGGGACAGGGGGGGAAGACCCAGTACTTC. It is translated as CASSSGQGGKTQYF.

This sequence joins TRBV5-1 and TRBJ1-2; possibly TRBD1 for D (6 bases). V dropped 4 bases and J dropped 6 bases, with 16 bases sitting between them. The CDR3 has 14 residues. Germline CDR1 SGHRS, CDR2 YFSETQ. CDR3 sequence reads: CASSPAGGSHGYTF. For the CDR3, the DNA is TGCGCCAGCAGCCCGGCCGGGGGCAGCCATGGCTACACCTTC.

This clonotype was observed a few times. The chain uses TRBV5-6 and TRBJ1-2; TRBD1 aligns across 10 bases. The CDR3 consists of 14 residues. V lost 4 bases, J lost 4 bases, and 4 bases stayed unmatched. The V gene's germline CDR1 is SGHDT and CDR2 YYEEEE. The CDR3 here is CASSPGDRGYGYTF. The CDR3, as DNA: TGTGCCAGCAGCCCCGGGGACAGGGGCTATGGCTACACCTTC.

This clonotype has a count of ten or more. Here the CDR3 DNA reads TGCGCCAGCAGCCGGGACAGGGAAACCTACGAGCAGTACTTC. It yields the protein CASSRDRETYEQYF. This chain connects TRBV5-1 to TRBJ2-7; TRBD1 matches 9 bases. The CDR3 sequence is 14 residues long. The ends lost 4 bases at V and 2 bases at J; junction bases unmatched: 4. The germline gives CDR1 SGHRS, CDR2 YFSETQ.

This clonotype appeared many times. V and J are TRBV20-1 and TRBJ2-5; D gene unclear. CDR1 is DFQATT, CDR2 SNEGSKA, per germline (reference sequence). The CDR3 covers 13 residues. Trimming removed 1 base at V and 1 base at J, with 7 bases between. CDR3 residues: CSARVSGQETQYF. The CDR3 bases are TGCAGTGCTAGAGTGTCAGGCCAAGAGACCCAGTACTTC.

This clonotype has more than one count but fewer than ten. This may be a read error, as it is one base from a much larger clone. The genes are TRBV9 and TRBJ2-2, with D maybe TRBD2 (6 bases). The germline CDR1 and CDR2 sequences are SGDLS and YYNGEE. CDR3 length: 16 amino acids. DNA for the CDR3: TGTGCCAGCAGCCTTTTGGCGGGGTCGAACACCGGGAAGCTGTTTTTT. As protein: CASSLLAGSNTGKLFF.

The chain recombines TRBV29-1 with TRBJ1-5; perhaps TRBD1 as D (6 bases). Per the germline V gene, CDR1 is SQVTM and CDR2 is ANQGSEA. V was shortened by 4 bases and J by 3 bases, with 10 bases between the two germline ends. The CDR3 extends over 13 amino acids. Written as DNA, the CDR3 is TGCAGCGTTGTGGACAGAGCCAATCAGCCCCAGCATTTT. Translation gives CSVVDRANQPQHF.

This clonotype was seen repeatedly, ten times or more. This sequence joins TRBV7-8 and TRBJ1-1; TRBD1 agrees at 12 bases. The CDR3 contains 16 residues. The V gene's germline CDR1 is SGHVS and CDR2 FQNEAQ. The V and J ends lost 8 bases and 1 base, in that order; junction bases with no gene match: 8. CDR3 nucleotides: TGTGCCAGCCAAGGTACGGGACAGGGGGCGAACACTGAAGCTTTCTTT. This translates into CASQGTGQGANTEAFF.

V gene TRBV7-8 combines with J gene TRBJ1-6; 9 bases match TRBD1. The CDR3 contains 16 residues. V was pared by 5 bases and J by 7 bases, with 9 bases of the junction left unmatched. From germline, CDR1 is SGHVS and CDR2 FQNEAQ. The DNA for the CDR3 is TGTGCCAGCAGCCCGGGACAGGGTACGAACAATTCACCCCTCCACTTT. Protein: CASSPGQGTNNSPLHF. The variable domain in full, with the rest retrieved from reference TRBV7-8 and TRBJ1-6, is GAGVSQSPRYKVAKRGQDVALRCDPISGHVSLFWYQQALGQGPEFLTYFQNEAQLDKSGLPSDRFFAERPEGSVSTLKIQRTQQEDSAVYLCASSPGQGTNNSPLHFGNGTRLTVT.

The chain links TRBV10-3 to TRBJ2-2; a weak D match, TRBD2 (7 bases). The ends were cut back, 6 bases at V and 3 bases at J, with 11 bases in the middle. The germline CDR1 and CDR2 sequences are ENHRY and SYGVKD. This CDR3 is built from 14 residues. In DNA, the CDR3 is TGTGCCATCAGACTAGGGGGGGACACCGGGGAGCTGTTTTTT. It yields the protein CAIRLGGDTGELFF.

This clonotype has only a few counts. The chain carries TRBV19 and TRBJ1-6; TRBD1 is a possible D gene (5 bases). The ends were cut back, 8 bases at V and 7 bases at J, with 12 bases in the middle. This CDR3 spans 13 amino acids. Germline V gene lookup returns CDR1 LNHDA and CDR2 SQIVND (reference sequence). In nucleotides, the CDR3 is TGTGCCAGTCTGATGGGGCCCAATTCACCCCTCCACTTT. Protein sequence: CASLMGPNSPLHF.

The chain links TRBV3-1 to TRBJ1-5; TRBD1 aligns across 7 bases. J gave up 3 bases and V 3 bases, and 5 bases lay outside the gene matches. The CDR3 is 15 amino acids. CDR1 and CDR2 (germline): LGHDT, YNNKEL (reference sequence). CDR3 DNA: TGTGCCAGCAGCCAGGGGGGACAGTTCAATCAGCCCCAGCATTTT. Amino acid sequence: CASSQGGQFNQPQHF.

The J gene is TRBJ2-7, the V gene TRBV7-4; D is possibly TRBD1 (6 bases). Germline V gives CDR1 SGHVT, CDR2 SQSDAQ. V lost 5 bases to trimming and J lost 5 bases, with 16 bases between them. CDR3 length: 14 amino acids. CDR3 region: CASSPERGLDEQYF. As DNA, the CDR3 is TGTGCCAGCAGCCCCGAGAGGGGGTTGGACGAGCAGTACTTC.

The CDR3 spells CSARDWSPGRGNQPQHF. The CDR3 DNA reads TGCAGTGCTAGGGATTGGTCGCCGGGACGGGGAAATCAGCCCCAGCATTTT. The J gene is TRBJ1-5, the V gene TRBV20-1; tentative D call: TRBD1 (5 bases). The CDR3 has 17 amino acids. V gave up 3 bases and J gave up 4 bases, with 22 bases separating them. Germline loops: CDR1 DFQATT, CDR2 SNEGSKA (reference sequence).

This clonotype has a count of ten or more. The rearrangement joins TRBV6-1 to TRBJ2-3; D remains ambiguous. The CDR3 has 15 residues. Germline V gene data show CDR1 as MNHNS and CDR2 as SASEGT. V was shortened by 7 bases and J by 1 base, with 15 bases between the two germline ends. This CDR3 reads CASKSARAGTDTQYF. DNA for the CDR3: TGTGCCAGCAAATCGGCACGGGCTGGCACAGATACGCAGTATTTT.

The chain is built from TRBV6-5 and TRBJ2-7; 12 nucleotides line up with TRBD2. This CDR3 spans 16 amino acids. V was pared by 0 bases and J by 3 bases, with 3 bases of the junction left unmatched. Germline-derived CDR1 and CDR2 are MNHEY and SVGAGI. CDR3 amino acids: CASSYSWTSGNYEQYF. CDR3 DNA sequence: TGTGCCAGCAGTTACTCGTGGACTAGCGGGAACTACGAGCAGTACTTC.